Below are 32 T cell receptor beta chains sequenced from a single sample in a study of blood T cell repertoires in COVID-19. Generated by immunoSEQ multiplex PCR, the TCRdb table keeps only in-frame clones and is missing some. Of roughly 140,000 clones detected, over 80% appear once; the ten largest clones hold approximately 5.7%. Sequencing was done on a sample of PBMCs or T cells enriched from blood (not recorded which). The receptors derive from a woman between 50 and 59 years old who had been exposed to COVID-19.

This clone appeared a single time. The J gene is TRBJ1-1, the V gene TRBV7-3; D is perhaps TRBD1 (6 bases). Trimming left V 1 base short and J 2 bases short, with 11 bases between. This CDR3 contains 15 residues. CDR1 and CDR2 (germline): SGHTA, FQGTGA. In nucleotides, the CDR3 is TGTGCCAGCAGCTTAATGACAGGACCCAACACTGAAGCTTTCTTT. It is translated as CASSLMTGPNTEAFF. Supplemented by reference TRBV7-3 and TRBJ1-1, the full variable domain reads GAGVSQTPSNKVTEKGKYVELRCDPISGHTALYWYRQSLGQGPEFLIYFQGTGAADDSGLPNDRFFAVRPEGSVSTLKIQRTERGDSAVYLCASSLMTGPNTEAFFGQGTRLTVV.

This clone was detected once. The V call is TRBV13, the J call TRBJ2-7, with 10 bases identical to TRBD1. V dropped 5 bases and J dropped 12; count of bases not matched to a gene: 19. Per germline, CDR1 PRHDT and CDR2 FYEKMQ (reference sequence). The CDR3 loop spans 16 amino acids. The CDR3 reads CASSRKTGGSFEARYF. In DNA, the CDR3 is TGTGCCAGCAGCCGCAAGACAGGGGGCTCCTTCGAGGCTCGGTACTTC.

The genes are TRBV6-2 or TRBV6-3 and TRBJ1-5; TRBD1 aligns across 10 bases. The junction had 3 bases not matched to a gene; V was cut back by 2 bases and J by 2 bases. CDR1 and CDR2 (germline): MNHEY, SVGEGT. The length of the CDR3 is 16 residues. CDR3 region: CASSYPGTGGNQPQHF. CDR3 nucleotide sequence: TGTGCCAGCAGTTACCCCGGGACAGGGGGCAATCAGCCCCAGCATTTT.

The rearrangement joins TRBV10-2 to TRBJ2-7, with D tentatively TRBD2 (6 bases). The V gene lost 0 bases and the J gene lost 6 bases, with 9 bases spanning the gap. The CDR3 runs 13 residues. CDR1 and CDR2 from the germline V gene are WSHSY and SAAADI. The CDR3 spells CASSESRGGEQYF. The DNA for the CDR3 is TGCGCCAGCAGTGAGTCGAGGGGAGGCGAGCAGTACTTC.

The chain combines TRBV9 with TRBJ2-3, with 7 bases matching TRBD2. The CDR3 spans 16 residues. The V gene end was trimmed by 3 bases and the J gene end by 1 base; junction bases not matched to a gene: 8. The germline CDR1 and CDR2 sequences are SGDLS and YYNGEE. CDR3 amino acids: CASSAHQRGRTDTQYF. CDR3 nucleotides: TGTGCCAGCAGCGCCCATCAGCGGGGCCGCACAGATACGCAGTATTTT. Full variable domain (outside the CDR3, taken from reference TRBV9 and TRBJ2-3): DSGVTQTPKHLITATGQRVTLRCSPRSGDLSVYWYQQSLDQGLQFLIQYYNGEERAKGNILERFSAQQFPDLHSELNLSSLELGDSALYFCASSAHQRGRTDTQYFGPGTRLTVL.

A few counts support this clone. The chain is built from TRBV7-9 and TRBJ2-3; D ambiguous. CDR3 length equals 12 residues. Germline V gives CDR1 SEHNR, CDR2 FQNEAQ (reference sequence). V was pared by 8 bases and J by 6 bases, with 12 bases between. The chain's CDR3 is CASARDWDTQYF. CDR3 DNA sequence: TGTGCCAGCGCCAGAGATTGGGATACGCAGTATTTT.

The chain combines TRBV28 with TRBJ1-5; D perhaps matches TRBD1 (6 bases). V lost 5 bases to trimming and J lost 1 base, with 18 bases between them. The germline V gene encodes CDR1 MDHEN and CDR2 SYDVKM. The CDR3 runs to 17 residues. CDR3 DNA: TGTGCCAGCAGTACAGGAGGGGGGGCCCTAAGCAATCAGCCCCAGCATTTT. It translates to CASSTGGGALSNQPQHF. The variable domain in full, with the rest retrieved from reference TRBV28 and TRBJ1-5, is DVKVTQSSRYLVKRTGEKVFLECVQDMDHENMFWYRQDPGLGLRLIYFSYDVKMKEKGDIPEGYSVSREKKERFSLILESASTNQTSMYLCASSTGGGALSNQPQHFGDGTRLSIL.

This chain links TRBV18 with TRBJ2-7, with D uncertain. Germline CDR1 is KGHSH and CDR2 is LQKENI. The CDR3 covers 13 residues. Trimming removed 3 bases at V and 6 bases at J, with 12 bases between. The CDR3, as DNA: TGTGCCAGCTCACCGTCCACTATGGGCGAGCAGTACTTC. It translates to CASSPSTMGEQYF. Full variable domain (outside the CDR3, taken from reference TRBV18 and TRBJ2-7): NAGVMQNPRHLVRRRGQEARLRCSPMKGHSHVYWYRQLPEEGLKFMVYLQKENIIDESGMPKERFSAEFPKEGPSILRIQQVVRGDSAAYFCASSPSTMGEQYFGPGTRLTVT.

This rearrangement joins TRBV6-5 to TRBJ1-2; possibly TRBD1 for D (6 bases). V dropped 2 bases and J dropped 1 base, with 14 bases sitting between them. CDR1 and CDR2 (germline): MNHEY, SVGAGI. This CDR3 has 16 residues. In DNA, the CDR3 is TGTGCCAGCAGTTACGACAGGAGAGGACATAACTATGGCTACACCTTC. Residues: CASSYDRRGHNYGYTF.

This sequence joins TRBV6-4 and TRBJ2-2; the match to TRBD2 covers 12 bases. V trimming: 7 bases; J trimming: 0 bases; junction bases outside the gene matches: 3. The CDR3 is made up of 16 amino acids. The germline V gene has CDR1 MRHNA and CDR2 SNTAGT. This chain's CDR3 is CASTRLAGANTGELFF. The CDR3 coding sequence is TGTGCCAGCACTAGACTAGCGGGAGCGAACACCGGGGAGCTGTTTTTT.

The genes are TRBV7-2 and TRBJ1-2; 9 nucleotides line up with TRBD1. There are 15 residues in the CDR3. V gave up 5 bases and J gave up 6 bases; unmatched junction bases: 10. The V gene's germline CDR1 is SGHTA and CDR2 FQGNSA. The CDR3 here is CASSGETGGWDGYTF. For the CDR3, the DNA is TGTGCCAGCAGCGGAGAGACAGGGGGGTGGGATGGCTACACCTTC.

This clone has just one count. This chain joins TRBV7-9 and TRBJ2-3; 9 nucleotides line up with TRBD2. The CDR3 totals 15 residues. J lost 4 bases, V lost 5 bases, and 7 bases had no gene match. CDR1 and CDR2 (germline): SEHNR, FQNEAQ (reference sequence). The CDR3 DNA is TGTGCCAGCAGCAAAAGCGGGGGGTGGGCAGATACGCAGTATTTT. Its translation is CASSKSGGWADTQYF.

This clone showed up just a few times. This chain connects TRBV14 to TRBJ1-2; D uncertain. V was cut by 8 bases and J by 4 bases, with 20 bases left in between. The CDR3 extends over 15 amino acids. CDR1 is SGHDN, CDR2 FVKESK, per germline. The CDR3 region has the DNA TGTGCCAGCCAAGCATTAGGGAGGGAAGGCTATGGCTACACCTTC. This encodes CASQALGREGYGYTF.

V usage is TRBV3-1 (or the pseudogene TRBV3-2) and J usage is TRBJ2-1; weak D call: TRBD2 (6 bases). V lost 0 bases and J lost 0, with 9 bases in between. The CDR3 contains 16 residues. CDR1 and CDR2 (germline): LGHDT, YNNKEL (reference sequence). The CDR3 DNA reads TGTGCCAGCAGCCAAGAGGGGGGTCACTCCTACAATGAGCAGTTCTTC. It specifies CASSQEGGHSYNEQFF.

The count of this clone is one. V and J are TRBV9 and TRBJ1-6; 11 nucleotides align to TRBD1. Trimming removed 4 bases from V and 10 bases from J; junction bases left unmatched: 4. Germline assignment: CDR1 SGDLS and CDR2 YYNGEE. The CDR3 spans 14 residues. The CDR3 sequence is CASSTGTGGSPLHF. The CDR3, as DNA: TGTGCCAGCAGCACCGGGACAGGGGGATCACCCCTCCACTTT. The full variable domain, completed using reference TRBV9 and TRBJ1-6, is DSGVTQTPKHLITATGQRVTLRCSPRSGDLSVYWYQQSLDQGLQFLIQYYNGEERAKGNILERFSAQQFPDLHSELNLSSLELGDSALYFCASSTGTGGSPLHFGNGTRLTVT.

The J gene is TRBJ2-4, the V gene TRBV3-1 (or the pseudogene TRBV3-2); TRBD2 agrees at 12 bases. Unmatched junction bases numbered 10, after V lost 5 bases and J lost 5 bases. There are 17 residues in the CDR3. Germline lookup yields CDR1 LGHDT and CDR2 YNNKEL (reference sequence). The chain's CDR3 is CASSFGLAGFVQNIQYF. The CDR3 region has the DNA TGTGCCAGCAGCTTCGGACTAGCGGGGTTTGTGCAAAACATTCAGTACTTC.

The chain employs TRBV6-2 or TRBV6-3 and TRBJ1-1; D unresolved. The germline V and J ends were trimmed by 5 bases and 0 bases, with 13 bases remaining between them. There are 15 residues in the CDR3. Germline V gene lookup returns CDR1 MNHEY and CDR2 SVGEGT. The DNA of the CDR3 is TGTGCCAGCAGTATGAAGAGGGTCATGAACACTGAAGCTTTCTTT. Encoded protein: CASSMKRVMNTEAFF.

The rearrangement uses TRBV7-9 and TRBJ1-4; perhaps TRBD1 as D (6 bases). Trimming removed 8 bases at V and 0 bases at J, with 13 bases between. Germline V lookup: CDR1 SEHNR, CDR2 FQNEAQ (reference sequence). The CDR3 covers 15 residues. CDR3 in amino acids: CASGTRGSTNEKLFF. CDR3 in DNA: TGTGCCAGCGGAACCAGGGGATCAACTAATGAAAAACTGTTTTTT.

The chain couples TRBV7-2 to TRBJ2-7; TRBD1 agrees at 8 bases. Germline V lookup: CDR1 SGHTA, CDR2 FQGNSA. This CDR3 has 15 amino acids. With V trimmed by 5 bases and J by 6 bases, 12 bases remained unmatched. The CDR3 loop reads CASSQNGQGLGEQYF. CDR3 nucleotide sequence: TGTGCCAGCAGCCAAAACGGACAGGGTCTTGGCGAGCAGTACTTC.

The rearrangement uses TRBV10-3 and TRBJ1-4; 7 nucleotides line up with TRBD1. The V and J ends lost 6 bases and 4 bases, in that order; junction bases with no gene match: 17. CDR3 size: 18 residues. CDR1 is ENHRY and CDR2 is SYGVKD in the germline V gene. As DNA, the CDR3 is TGTGCCATCAGCATATCTTCGACAGGGCTCGGAGATAATGAAAAACTGTTTTTT. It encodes CAISISSTGLGDNEKLFF.

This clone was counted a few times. CDR3 residues: CASSLAGQGAYEQYF. CDR3 sequence (DNA): TGTGCCAGCAGCTTAGCGGGACAGGGGGCTTACGAGCAGTACTTC. The chain joins TRBV7-6 to TRBJ2-7; 12 bases line up with TRBD1. The germline V gene has CDR1 SGHVS and CDR2 FNYEAQ. This CDR3 is 15 amino acids long. V trimming: 0 bases; J trimming: 4 bases; junction bases outside the gene matches: 1. The full variable domain, its missing parts supplied by reference TRBV7-6 and TRBJ2-7, is GAGVSQSPRYKVTKRGQDVALRCDPISGHVSLYWYRQALGQGPEFLTYFNYEAQQDKSGLPNDRFSAERPEGSISTLTIQRTEQRDSAMYRCASSLAGQGAYEQYFGPGTRLTVT.

The chain's CDR3 is CASSPHGGYPGELFF. CDR3 DNA: TGTGCCAGCAGCCCCCACGGAGGGTACCCCGGGGAGCTGTTTTTT. The chain carries TRBV11-3 and TRBJ2-2, with a possible D match to TRBD2 (6 bases). CDR1 and CDR2 (germline): SGHNT, YENEEA. Trimming took 5 bases from V and 6 from J, leaving 16 bases between them. CDR3 length: 15 amino acids. The full variable domain, completed using reference TRBV11-3 and TRBJ2-2, is EAGVVQSPRYKIIEKKQPVAFWCNPISGHNTLYWYLQNLGQGPELLIRYENEEAVDDSQLPKDRFSAERLKGVDSTLKIQPAELGDSAVYLCASSPHGGYPGELFFGEGSRLTVL.

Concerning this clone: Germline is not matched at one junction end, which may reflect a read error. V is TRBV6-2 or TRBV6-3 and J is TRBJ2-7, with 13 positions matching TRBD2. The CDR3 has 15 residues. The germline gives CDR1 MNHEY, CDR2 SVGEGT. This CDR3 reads CASSPIGLAGANRDF. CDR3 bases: TGTGCCAGCAGCCCGATCGGACTAGCGGGGGCCAACCGGGACTTC.

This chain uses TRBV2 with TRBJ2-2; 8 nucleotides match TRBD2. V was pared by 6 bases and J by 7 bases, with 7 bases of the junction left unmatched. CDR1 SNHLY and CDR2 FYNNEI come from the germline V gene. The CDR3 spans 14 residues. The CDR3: CASSLSGVGGELFF. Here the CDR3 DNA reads TGTGCCAGCAGCCTTAGCGGGGTGGGCGGGGAGCTGTTTTTT.

DNA of the CDR3: TGTGCCAGCAGCTTAGAAGGGGGTTCCGCCGCGAACACCGGGGAGCTGTTTTTT. The encoded protein is CASSLEGGSAANTGELFF. The chain employs TRBV7-8 and TRBJ2-2, with D possibly matching TRBD1 (6 bases). The CDR3 is 18 residues long. Between the trimmed V and J ends, which lost 1 base and 0 bases, there was a span of 15 bases. Germline values: CDR1 SGHVS, CDR2 FQNEAQ.

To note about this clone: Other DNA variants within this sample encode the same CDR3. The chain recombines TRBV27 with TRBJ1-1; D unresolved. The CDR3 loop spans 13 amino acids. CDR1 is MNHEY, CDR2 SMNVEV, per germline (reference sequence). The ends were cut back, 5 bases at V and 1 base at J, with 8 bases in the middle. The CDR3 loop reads CASSLYRNTEAFF. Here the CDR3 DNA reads TGTGCCAGCAGTCTGTACAGGAACACTGAAGCTTTCTTT.

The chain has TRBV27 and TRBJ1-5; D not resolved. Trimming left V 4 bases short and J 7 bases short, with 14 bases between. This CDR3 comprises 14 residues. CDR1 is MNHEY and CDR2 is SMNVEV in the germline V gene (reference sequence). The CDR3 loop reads CASSSIGREQPQHF. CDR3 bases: TGTGCCAGCAGTTCCATAGGTAGGGAGCAGCCCCAGCATTTT.

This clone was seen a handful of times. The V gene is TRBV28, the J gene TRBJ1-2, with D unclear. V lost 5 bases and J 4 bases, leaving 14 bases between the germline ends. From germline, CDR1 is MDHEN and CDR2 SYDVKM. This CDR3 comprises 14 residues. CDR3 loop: CASSPPAGVYGYTF. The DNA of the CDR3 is TGTGCCAGCAGTCCTCCGGCCGGAGTCTATGGCTACACCTTC.

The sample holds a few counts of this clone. The CDR3 coding sequence is TGCAGCGTTGGTCCGTCGTTGAGCACTGAAGCTTTCTTT. It is translated as CSVGPSLSTEAFF. The chain combines TRBV29-1 with TRBJ1-1; the D is unclear. The CDR3 covers 13 residues. Per germline, CDR1 SQVTM and CDR2 ANQGSEA. V lost 4 bases and J 4 bases, leaving 13 bases between the germline ends. Filled out from reference TRBV29-1 and TRBJ1-1, the complete variable domain reads SAVISQKPSRDICQRGTSLTIQCQVDSQVTMMFWYRQQPGQSLTLIATANQGSEATYESGFVIDKFPISRPNLTFSTLTVSNMSPEDSSIYLCSVGPSLSTEAFFGQGTRLTVV.

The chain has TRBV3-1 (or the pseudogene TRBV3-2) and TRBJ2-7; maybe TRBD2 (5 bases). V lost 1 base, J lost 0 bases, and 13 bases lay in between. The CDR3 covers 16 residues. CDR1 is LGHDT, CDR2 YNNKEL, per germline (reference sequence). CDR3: CASSQARRASSYEQYF. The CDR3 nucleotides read TGTGCCAGCAGCCAAGCCCGGCGGGCCTCCTCCTACGAGCAGTACTTC.

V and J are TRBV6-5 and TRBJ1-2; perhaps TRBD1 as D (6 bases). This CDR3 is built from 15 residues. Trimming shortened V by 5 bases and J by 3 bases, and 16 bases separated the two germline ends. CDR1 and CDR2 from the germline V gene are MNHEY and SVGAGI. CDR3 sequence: CASSLRQAADYGYTF. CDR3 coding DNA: TGTGCCAGCAGTCTTCGACAGGCCGCGGACTATGGCTACACCTTC.

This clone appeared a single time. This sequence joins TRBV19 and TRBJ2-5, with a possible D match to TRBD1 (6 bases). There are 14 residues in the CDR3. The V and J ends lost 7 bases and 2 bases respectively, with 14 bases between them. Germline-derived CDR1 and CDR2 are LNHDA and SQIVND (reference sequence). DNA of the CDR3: TGTGCCAGTACCCCCGGACAGACACAAGAGACCCAGTACTTC. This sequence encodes CASTPGQTQETQYF.